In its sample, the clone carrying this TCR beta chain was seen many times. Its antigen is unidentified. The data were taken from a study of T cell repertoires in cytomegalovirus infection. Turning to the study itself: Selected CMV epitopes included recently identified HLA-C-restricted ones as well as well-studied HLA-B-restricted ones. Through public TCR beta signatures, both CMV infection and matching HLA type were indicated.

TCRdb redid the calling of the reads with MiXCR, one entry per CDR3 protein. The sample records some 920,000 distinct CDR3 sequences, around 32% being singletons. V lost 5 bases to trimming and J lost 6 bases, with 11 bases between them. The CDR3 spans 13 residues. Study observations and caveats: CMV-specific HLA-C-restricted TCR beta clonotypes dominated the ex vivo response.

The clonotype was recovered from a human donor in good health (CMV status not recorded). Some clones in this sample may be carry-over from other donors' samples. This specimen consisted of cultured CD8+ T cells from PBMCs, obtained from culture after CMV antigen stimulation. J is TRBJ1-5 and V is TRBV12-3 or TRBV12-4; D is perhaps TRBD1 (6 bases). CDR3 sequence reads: CASSHRESQPQHF. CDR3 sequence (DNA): TGTGCCAGCAGTCACAGGGAGAGTCAGCCCCAGCATTTT.